The entry below describes one T cell receptor beta chain. The antigen remains undetermined. This sample was taken from a study of cytomegalovirus exposure and HLA in healthy donors. Germline-derived CDR1 and CDR2 are SGHRS and YFSETQ. Deletions cut 2 bases from V and 5 bases from J, with 10 bases between. The length of the CDR3 is 13 residues. The study's findings and limits: A missense DCLRE1C variant was associated with V- and J-gene trimming of TCR beta chains in a later analysis, and an independent cohort replicated the association. A later analysis linked 16,951 TCR beta sequences to HLA alleles at 0.05 false discovery rate.

With 60 Vbeta and 13 Jbeta primers, the PCR was carried out. Measured with immunoSEQ multiplex PCR; TCRdb has only the in-frame clones, and not every one. The sample holds 140,000 to 150,000 clones, roughly 80% seen once. The sample taken for sequencing was PBMCs. This chain uses TRBV5-1 with TRBJ1-1, with D possibly being TRBD1 (6 bases). The TCR originated in a boy aged 2-9 years in good health and CMV-seronegative. The CDR3 sequence: CASSFSGATEAFF. The CDR3, as DNA: TGCGCCAGCAGCTTTTCAGGGGCAACTGAAGCTTTCTTT.